This T cell receptor (beta chain) comes out of a study of identifying expanded T cells in peripheral blood. Sequencing used immunoSEQ multiplex PCR; TCRdb keeps in-frame clones, though not all of them. The sample records 100,000 to 150,000 clones, approximately 80% being singletons. The clonotype originates from a person aged 18 to 70 in good health. Sequencing was carried out using blood.

The CDR3, as DNA: TGTGCCAGCAGTTCGGGACAGCCCCAGCATTTT. It yields the protein CASSSGQPQHF. V gene TRBV2 combines with J gene TRBJ1-5; D ambiguous. Trimming pared 5 bases from V and 7 bases from J, leaving 6 bases between. CDR3 size: 11 residues. Germline V CDR1 and CDR2: SNHLY, FYNNEI.